In this sample, the clone carrying this T cell receptor (beta chain) turned up once. The antigen remains unidentified. Germline CDR1 KGHDR, CDR2 SFDVKD. This CDR3 contains 15 residues. The V end was cut by 4 bases, the J end by 0 bases, with 10 bases between. The sample comes from a study of T cells in Graves' hyperthyroidism and ophthalmopathy. General observations from the study: From stable hyperthyroidism, ophthalmopathy was set apart by a 13 V-J model.

RNA transcripts yielded amplified TCR beta CDR3 regions. Primed by the HTBI set, a first-round RT-PCR was run on the TCR CDR3. Using its own MiXCR run on the multiplex PCR reads, TCRdb lists one record per CDR3 protein. This table has hundreds of thousands of distinct CDR3 sequences, 12% to 15% appearing once. Orbital computed tomography, thyroid ultrasound, serum thyroxine and TRAb, and clinical symptoms together informed the diagnoses. This sequence joins TRBV24-1 and TRBJ2-3, with unresolved D. The sequenced sample consisted of blood. The clonotype was recovered from a woman younger than 30 with Graves' hyperthyroidism. The CDR3 bases are TGTGCCACCAGTGAATACCGCGACAGCACAGATACGCAGTATTTT. This translates into CATSEYRDSTDTQYF.